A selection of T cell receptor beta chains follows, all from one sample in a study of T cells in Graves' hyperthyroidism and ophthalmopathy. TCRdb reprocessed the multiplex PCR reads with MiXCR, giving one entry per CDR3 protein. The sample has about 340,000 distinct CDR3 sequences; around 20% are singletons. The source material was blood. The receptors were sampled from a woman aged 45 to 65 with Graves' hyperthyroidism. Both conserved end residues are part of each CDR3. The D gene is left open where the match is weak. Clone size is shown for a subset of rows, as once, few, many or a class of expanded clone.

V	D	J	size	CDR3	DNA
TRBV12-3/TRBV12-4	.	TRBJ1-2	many	CASSLAVNYGYTF	TGTGCCAGCAGTCTCGCGGTTAACTATGGCTACACCTTC
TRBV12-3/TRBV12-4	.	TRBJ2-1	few	CASSDMGPFYNEQFF	TGTGCCAGCAGTGACATGGGACCCTTCTACAATGAGCAGTTCTTC
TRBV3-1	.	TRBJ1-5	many	CASSQEVGGVGNQPQHF	TGTGCCAGCAGCCAAGAGGTGGGGGGGGTTGGCAATCAGCCCCAGCATTTT
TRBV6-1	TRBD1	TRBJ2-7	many	CASSQRGGQTTYEQYF	TGTGCCAGCAGTCAGAGAGGGGGACAGACTACCTACGAGCAGTACTTC
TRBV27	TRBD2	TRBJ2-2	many	CASSSPGLAGSTGELFF	TGTGCCAGCAGTTCGCCGGGACTAGCGGGTAGCACCGGGGAGCTGTTTTTT
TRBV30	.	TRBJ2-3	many	CAWSDSDTQYF	TGTGCCTGGAGTGACTCAGATACGCAGTATTTT
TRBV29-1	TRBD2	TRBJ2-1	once	CSVGLHLRREDEQFF	TGCAGCGTTGGCCTACACCTCCGGCGGGAGGATGAGCAGTTCTTC
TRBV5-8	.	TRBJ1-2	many	CASTSRFGYTF	TGTGCCAGCACCTCCCGGTTTGGCTACACCTTC
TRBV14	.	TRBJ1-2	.	CASSQAGWDAHGYTF	TGTGCCAGCAGCCAGGCAGGTTGGGACGCTCATGGCTACACCTTC
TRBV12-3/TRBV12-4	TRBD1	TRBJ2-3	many	CASSPVRGRTDTQYF	TGTGCCAGCAGCCCAGTGAGGGGGCGCACAGATACGCAGTATTTT
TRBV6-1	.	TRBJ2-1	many	CASSSVGNEQFF	TGTGCCAGCAGTTCAGTGGGGAATGAGCAGTTCTTC
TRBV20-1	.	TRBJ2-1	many	CSAVTGRSYNEQFF	TGCAGTGCAGTAACAGGTCGCTCCTACAATGAGCAGTTCTTC
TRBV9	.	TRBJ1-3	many	CASSALDGSSGNTIYF	TGTGCCAGCAGCGCCCTGGACGGTTCTTCCGGAAACACCATATATTTT
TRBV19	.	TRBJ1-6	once	CASSPTESSYNSPLHF	TGTGCCAGTAGTCCGACCGAGAGCTCCTATAATTCACCCCTCCACTTT
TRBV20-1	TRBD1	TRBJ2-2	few	CSARAPTGWAGELFF	TGCAGTGCTAGAGCCCCGACAGGGTGGGCCGGGGAGCTGTTTTTT
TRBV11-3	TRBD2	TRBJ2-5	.	CASSSTSGRETQYF	TGTGCCAGCAGCTCCACTAGCGGGAGAGAGACCCAGTACTTC
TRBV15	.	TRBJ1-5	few	CATSKGGQSQPQHF	TGTGCCACCAGCAAAGGAGGACAGTCACAGCCCCAGCATTTT
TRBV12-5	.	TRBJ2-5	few	CASGEGKTRQETQYF	TGTGCTAGTGGCGAAGGCAAGACGAGGCAAGAGACCCAGTACTTC
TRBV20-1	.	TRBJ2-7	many	CSARQLWGEQYF	TGCAGTGCTAGACAGCTTTGGGGTGAGCAGTACTTC
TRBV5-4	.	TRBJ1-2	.	CASSLSSLGGYTF	TGTGCCAGCAGCTTGTCCAGCCTGGGGGGCTACACCTTC
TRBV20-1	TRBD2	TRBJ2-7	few	CSATSGSYEQYF	TGCAGTGCTACTAGCGGGAGTTACGAGCAGTACTTC
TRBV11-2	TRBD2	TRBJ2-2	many	CASRRTSGGDGGELFF	TGTGCCAGCAGAAGGACTAGCGGGGGGGACGGCGGGGAGCTGTTTTTT
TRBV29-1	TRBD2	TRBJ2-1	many	CSVGEGLNEQFF	TGCAGCGTTGGGGAGGGACTCAATGAGCAGTTCTTC
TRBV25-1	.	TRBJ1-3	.	CASSEGVGRGNTIYF	TGTGCCAGCAGTGAAGGAGTGGGGCGCGGAAACACCATATATTTT
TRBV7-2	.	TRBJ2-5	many	CASSQGGARETQYF	TGTGCCAGCAGCCAAGGGGGGGCTAGGGAGACCCAGTACTTC
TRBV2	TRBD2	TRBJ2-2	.	CASSLIAGGTGELFF	TGTGCCAGCAGCTTAATAGCGGGAGGAACCGGGGAGCTGTTTTTT
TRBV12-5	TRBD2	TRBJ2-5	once	CASGLGGGVGTQYF	TGTGCTAGTGGTTTGGGGGGGGGGGTAGGGACCCAGTACTTC
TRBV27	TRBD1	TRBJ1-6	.	CASTGTGGGGSPLHF	TGTGCCAGCACCGGGACAGGGGGTGGAGGGTCACCCCTCCACTTT
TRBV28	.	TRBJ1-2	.	CASRPEWARYGYTF	TGTGCCAGCCGTCCGGAGTGGGCTCGGTATGGCTACACCTTC
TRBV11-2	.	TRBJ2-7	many	CASSLWGSYPEQYF	TGTGCCAGCAGCTTATGGGGGTCGTACCCCGAGCAGTACTTC
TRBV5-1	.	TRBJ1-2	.	CASSLTGENYGYTF	TGCGCCAGCAGCTTGACGGGAGAAAACTATGGCTACACCTTC
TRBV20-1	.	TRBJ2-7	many	CSAREGQLYEQYF	TGCAGTGCTAGGGAGGGACAGCTCTACGAGCAGTACTTC
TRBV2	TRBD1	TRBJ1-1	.	CASSRTGETEAFF	TGTGCCAGCAGTCGGACAGGGGAAACTGAAGCTTTCTTT
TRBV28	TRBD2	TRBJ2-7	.	CAGRSTSGRYEQYF	TGTGCCGGCAGGTCGACTAGCGGGAGGTACGAGCAGTACTTC
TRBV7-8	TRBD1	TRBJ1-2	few	CASSLVGDRANYGYTF	TGTGCCAGCAGCTTAGTGGGGGACAGAGCTAACTATGGCTACACCTTC